The text below deals with one T cell receptor beta chain. As yet, its antigen is unknown. This sample is drawn from a study of T-cell memory formation after mild COVID-19. Findings and caveats of the study: Of the contracting clones, CD4+ ones lay mainly in CM and EM, and CD8+ ones in EMRA. Among clones contracting day 15 to 85, CD4/CD8 was balanced, whereas later expanders leaned CD4+. Specificity for SARS-CoV-2 was not confirmed among the second-wave clones peaking on day 37.

This CDR3 has 17 amino acids. Germline V gene sequence: CDR1 KGHSH, CDR2 LQKENI. Unmatched junction bases numbered 6, after V lost 3 bases and J lost 0 bases. The authors produced TCR alpha and TCR beta cDNA libraries with sample barcodes and UMIs by 5'RACE using constant-segment primers. TCRdb independently ran MiXCR on the 5' RACE reads; one entry per CDR3 protein. The sample has about 320,000 distinct CDR3 sequences; approximately 15% are singletons. The sample consisted of PBMCs or a T cell subset sorted from them (not recorded which). The receptor comes from a man younger than 30 who had mild COVID-19 (a few samples of this study predate the infection). Cell type and time point are not known. The V and J genes are TRBV18 and TRBJ2-2, with 8 bases aligning to TRBD1. For the CDR3, the DNA is TGTGCCAGCTCACCCTACGACAGGGGAGCGAACACCGGGGAGCTGTTTTTT. Translating gives CASSPYDRGANTGELFF. Looking up the rest from reference TRBV18 and TRBJ2-2 gives the full variable domain: NAGVMQNPRHLVRRRGQEARLRCSPMKGHSHVYWYRQLPEEGLKFMVYLQKENIIDESGMPKERFSAEFPKEGPSILRIQQVVRGDSAAYFCASSPYDRGANTGELFFGEGSRLTVL.